This T cell receptor beta chain is drawn from a study of metastatic and nonmetastatic thyroid tumors. At the level of the study: Repertoire comparisons spanned blood and tumor or nodule tissue from malignant and benign thyroid patients.

Each patient came to thyroid surgery without any prior treatment (of any kind). This clone appeared many times. Its antigen remains unidentified. Per the study methods: Between-group CDR3 differences, defined by clinicopathological status, yielded a distant-metastasis classifier for papillary thyroid cancer. TCRdb ran MiXCR on the PCR reads. What appears here as the V and J calls and clone size reflects TCRdb's work, not the paper's. Of 35,000 to 45,000 clones in the sample, about 27% were seen once. Study results and caveats: Benign nodules were reported to have significantly lower TCR beta diversity than malignant thyroid tumors, in blood and tumor.

The CDR3 length is 15 residues. Germline CDR1 reads SGHNT; CDR2 reads YYREEE (reference sequence). Trimming took 0 bases from V and 3 from J, leaving 9 bases between them. This TCR was recovered from a male donor with papillary thyroid cancer or a benign thyroid nodule (not recorded which). Some clones in this sample may be carry-over from other donors' samples. The chain couples TRBV5-4 to TRBJ2-2; no clear D gene. Sequencing input: blood. This CDR3 is CASSLGSRDTGELFF. CDR3 DNA: TGTGCCAGCAGCTTGGGTAGTCGGGACACCGGGGAGCTGTTTTTT.